Sequencing of this T cell receptor (beta chain) was carried out in a study of blood T cell repertoires in COVID-19. Germline loops: CDR1 SGHTA, CDR2 FQGNSA. This CDR3 region has 15 residues. V lost 2 bases, J lost 4 bases, and 5 bases stayed unmatched. Here immunoSEQ multiplex PCR was the method, and the copy in TCRdb shows in-frame clones only, minus some. The repertoire holds nearly 300,000 clones, with roughly 88% as singletons. This clonotype was sampled from a woman aged 25 to 39 who had recovered from COVID-19. This chain uses TRBV7-2 with TRBJ1-2, with 9 nucleotides matching TRBD1. Source material: peripheral blood. The CDR3 spells CASSLSQGAFYGYTF. The CDR3 DNA sequence: TGTGCCAGCAGCTTATCACAGGGGGCCTTCTATGGCTACACCTTC.